Following are 21 T cell receptor beta chains from one sample sequenced in a study of tissue T cells after allogeneic stem cell transplantation. The repertoire was sequenced with immunoSEQ multiplex PCR; TCRdb's copy has only in-frame clones and lacks some. The table has 7,500 to 8,500 clones, approximately 50% seen once. Documented time point: mouse harvest day 7 after allogeneic transplant. Tail vein injection delivered 10^7 T-cell-depleted bone marrow cells and 10^6 splenic CD5+ T cells. Source material: gut tissue. These TCRs come from a female BALB/c mouse given C57BL/6 T cells with graft-versus-host disease after an allogeneic hematopoietic cell transplant.

Points on this clone: The junction shows a germline mismatch at one end, possibly a read error. Mouse gene names apply. From the germline J gene comes the end of the CDR3, since the read stops 1 residue before it. The chain couples TRBV29 to TRBJ1-1; perhaps TRBD1 as D (6 bases). There are 12 residues in the CDR3. The germline gives CDR1 MSHET, CDR2 SYDVDS. Partial CDR3 DNA: TGTGCTGGCAGGGGACAAAACACAGAAGTCTTC. Encoded protein: CAGRGQNTEVF. In full, the CDR3 reads CAGRGQNTEVFF.

To note about this clone: Genes and germline are mouse. The CDR3 is cut off 1 residue early in the read; its end comes from the germline J gene. Other DNA sequences in this specimen translate into the identical CDR3. The rearrangement joins TRBV26 to TRBJ1-2; D remains ambiguous. Germline CDR1 and CDR2: KGHPV and FQNQEV (reference sequence). This CDR3 is built from 13 residues. The ends were cut back, 3 bases at V and 0 bases at J, with 5 bases in the middle. The CDR3 DNA, read in part, is TGTGCCAGCAGTCTCCAAGCAAACTCCGACTACACC. This translates into CASSLQANSDYT. The full CDR3 sequence reads CASSLQANSDYTF.

This clone was picked up a small number of times. Gene names denote mouse genes. Read data end 1 residue before the CDR3 end; the end is taken from the germline J gene. The chain has TRBV26 and TRBJ2-5, with 8 bases that match TRBD1. CDR3 length: 13 amino acids. V shed 3 bases, J shed 6 bases, and the junction held 2 bases outside the gene matches. The V gene's germline CDR1 is KGHPV and CDR2 FQNQEV (reference sequence). CDR3 loop: CASSLRGLDTQYF. The part of the CDR3 DNA that was read is TGTGCCAGCAGTCTCAGGGGGCTGGACACCCAGTAC.

Concerning this clone itself: Here the gene names and germline are mouse. Read sequence stops 1 residue before the CDR3 end, and the germline J gene provides the missing end. This chain links TRBV16 with TRBJ1-4, with TRBD1 matching over 7 bases. This CDR3 has 14 residues. Trimming at V came to 2 bases and at J to 3 bases, leaving 0 bases not matched to a gene. The germline gives CDR1 SGHSA, CDR2 FRNQAP. The part of the CDR3 DNA that was read is TGTGCAAGCAGCTTACAGGGGGCCAACGAAAGATTATTT. Its protein is CASSLQGANERLF. The entire CDR3 protein is CASSLQGANERLFF.

This clone is judged medium-sized. The listed genes are named as in mouse. The CDR3 extends 1 residue past the end of the read, so its final part is completed from the germline J gene. This rearrangement joins TRBV13-3 to TRBJ1-2; D uncertain. V gave up 0 bases and J gave up 4 bases, with 4 bases separating them. The germline V gene encodes CDR1 NNHDY and CDR2 SYVADS. The CDR3 contains 12 residues. This chain's CDR3 is CASSDAGSDYTF. The sequenced part of the CDR3 DNA is TGTGCCAGCAGTGATGCGGGCTCCGACTACACC.

In regard to this clone: Mouse gene names apply. The observed sequence ends 1 residue before the CDR3 terminus, with the missing tail filled in from the germline J gene. The rearrangement links TRBV26 to TRBJ2-5; 13 bases align to TRBD2. Per germline, CDR1 KGHPV and CDR2 FQNQEV (reference sequence). V was pared by 4 bases and J by 6 bases, with 1 base of the junction left unmatched. This CDR3 contains 14 residues. Incomplete CDR3 DNA: TGTGCCAGCAGTCCGGACTGGGGGGGCGACACCCAGTAC. It encodes CASSPDWGGDTQY. The entire CDR3 sequence reads CASSPDWGGDTQYF.

About this clone itself: Genes and germline are mouse. The read finishes 1 residue shy of the CDR3 end, and the germline J gene is used to complete it. The rearrangement joins TRBV13-2 to TRBJ2-4; the match to TRBD2 covers 7 bases. CDR3 length: 15 amino acids. V trimming: 3 bases; J trimming: 3 bases; junction bases outside the gene matches: 7. In germline, CDR1 is NNHNN, CDR2 SYGAGS (reference sequence). The CDR3 bases that were read are TGTGCCAGCGGTGGGGGACTGCGGGGACAAAACACCTTGTAC. This codes for CASGGGLRGQNTLY. The full CDR3 sequence reads CASGGGLRGQNTLYF.

Note on this clone: Gene names are mouse gene names. The chain's CDR3 is CASSLGHSNSDYTF. The covered CDR3 bases are TGTGCAAGCAGCTTAGGGCATTCAAACTCCGACTACACC. The chain employs TRBV16 and TRBJ1-2; no definite D call. The read ends 1 residue early relative to the CDR3; the germline J gene fills the gap. The V gene lost 1 base and the J gene lost 0 bases, with 6 bases spanning the gap. The CDR3 sequence is 14 residues long. Per germline, CDR1 SGHSA and CDR2 FRNQAP.

On this clone: Gene names and germline refer to mouse. The CDR3 extends 1 residue past the end of the read, so its final part is completed from the germline J gene. V gene TRBV19 combines with J gene TRBJ2-7, with D tentatively TRBD1 (6 bases). The germline V gene encodes CDR1 FNHDT and CDR2 SITEND (reference sequence). V shed 2 bases and J shed 4 bases, with 10 bases lying between them. This CDR3 is built from 13 residues. CDR3 residues: CASSIRGPYEQYF. The CDR3 bases that were read are TGTGCCAGCAGTATCAGGGGCCCTTATGAACAGTAC.

In the case of this clone: The gene names here belong to mouse. The read ends 1 residue shy of where the CDR3 ends; the end is completed using the germline J gene. V and J are TRBV23 and TRBJ1-4; TRBD1 is the table's D call, not checked against the DNA. The CDR3 length is 14 residues. CDR1 and CDR2 from the germline V gene are KGHTA and FQNQQP. CDR3 residues: CSSSPGGEDERLFF. CDR3 bases read: TGCTCCAGCAGTCCAGGGGGCGAGGACGAAAGATTATTT.

Points on this clone: Here the gene names and germline are mouse. The CDR3 end falls 1 residue outside the read, so it is completed with the germline J gene. V gene TRBV3 combines with J gene TRBJ2-5; TRBD1 agrees at 9 bases. The CDR3 spans 14 residues. The V gene's germline CDR1 is SNHLY and CDR2 FYNGKV (reference sequence). J was trimmed by 6 bases and V by 1 base; bases with no gene match: 2. CDR3 DNA (partial): TGTGCCAGCAGCTTAGGGACAGGGGTGGACACCCAGTAC. Residues: CASSLGTGVDTQY. The full CDR3 reads CASSLGTGVDTQYF.

This clone is medium-sized (0.01 to 0.1%) by share. Mouse names are used for the genes. The observed sequence ends 1 residue before the CDR3 terminus, with the missing tail filled in from the germline J gene. The rearrangement uses TRBV1 and TRBJ2-2, with TRBD1 matching over 7 bases. Germline V gene sequence: CDR1 NSQYPW, CDR2 LRSPGD (reference sequence). Germline trimming cut 3 bases from V and 0 bases from J; bases unmatched to any gene: 1. The CDR3 length is 15 residues. CDR3 DNA (partial): TGCACCTGCAGTGCGGGACAGTCAAACACCGGGCAGCTCTAC. It yields the protein CTCSAGQSNTGQLY. Given in full, the CDR3 is CTCSAGQSNTGQLYF.

Concerning this clone itself: The genes and germline here are from mouse. Coverage ceases 1 residue before the CDR3 finishes, and the germline J gene fills in the end. The chain couples TRBV15 to TRBJ2-5; 11 bases line up with TRBD2. The CDR3 sequence is 16 residues long. Germline lookup yields CDR1 SGHND and CDR2 FRSKSL. V dropped 3 bases and J dropped 2; count of bases not matched to a gene: 4. Partial CDR3 DNA: TGTGCCAGCAGTTTTCTACTGGGGGGGCGCCAAGACACCCAGTAC. Its translation is CASSFLLGGRQDTQY. The CDR3 in full is CASSFLLGGRQDTQYF. Filled out from reference TRBV15 and TRBJ2-5, the complete variable domain reads DAGVTQTPRHEVAEKGQTIILKCEPVSGHNDLFWYRQTKIQGLELLSYFRSKSLMEDGGAFKDRFKAEMLNSSFSTLKIQPTEPKDSAVYLCASSFLLGGRQDTQYFGPGTRLLVL.

About this clone: Germline and genes here are mouse. The read ends 1 residue shy of where the CDR3 ends; the end is completed using the germline J gene. The genes are TRBV13-3 and TRBJ1-2; TRBD1 matches at 10 bases. The V and J ends lost 0 bases and 3 bases, in that order; junction bases with no gene match: 2. Germline V gene data show CDR1 as NNHDY and CDR2 as SYVADS. The CDR3 is 15 amino acids. The CDR3 bases that were read are TGTGCCAGCAGTGATGTCGGACAGGGGGACTCCGACTACACC. It translates to CASSDVGQGDSDYT. The whole CDR3 reads CASSDVGQGDSDYTF.

About this clone: Mouse germline and gene names are used. Read sequence stops 1 residue before the CDR3 end, and the germline J gene provides the missing end. The V gene is TRBV4, the J gene TRBJ1-2; TRBD1 matches 7 bases. The CDR3 is made up of 14 amino acids. The germline CDR1 and CDR2 sequences are LGHDT and YNNKQL (reference sequence). The V segment lost 4 bases and the J segment 0 bases; nucleotides outside the gene matches: 2. The CDR3: CASSWGQPNSDYTF. The sequenced part of the CDR3 DNA is TGTGCCAGCAGCTGGGGACAGCCAAACTCCGACTACACC.

Concerning this clone: Gene names denote mouse genes. The read is 1 residue too short to cover the CDR3 end, so that end is filled in from the germline J gene. The rearrangement uses TRBV26 and TRBJ1-4; 8 bases line up with TRBD1. Germline assignment: CDR1 KGHPV and CDR2 FQNQEV (reference sequence). V shed 4 bases, J shed 4 bases, and the junction held 2 bases outside the gene matches. CDR3 size: 14 residues. The CDR3 DNA, read in part, is TGTGCCAGCAGTCCGACAGGGGTCAACGAAAGATTATTT. It codes for CASSPTGVNERLF. The full-length CDR3 reads as CASSPTGVNERLFF.

Of note for this clone: Genes here carry mouse names. The CDR3 bases that were read are TGTGCCTGGAGTCTAGGCTGGGGGGGTGGATATGCTGAGCAGTTC. Its protein is CAWSLGWGGGYAEQF. The CDR3, in full, reads CAWSLGWGGGYAEQFF. V and J are TRBV31 and TRBJ2-1; TRBD2 matches 9 bases. The read is 1 residue too short to cover the CDR3 end, so that end is filled in from the germline J gene. Trimming removed 0 bases from V and 4 bases from J; junction bases left unmatched: 7. Looked up from germline, CDR1 is GKSSPN and CDR2 is SITVG. The CDR3 consists of 16 residues.

Points on this clone: Genes and germline come from the mouse. The sequenced CDR3 bases are TGTGCCAGCAGTGATCCCTGGGGGGCGTATGAACAGTAC. Its translation: CASSDPWGAYEQY. The full CDR3 protein reads CASSDPWGAYEQYF. The V gene is TRBV13-3, the J gene TRBJ2-7, with 8 positions matching TRBD2. The read falls 1 residue short of the CDR3 end, and the missing part is taken from the germline J gene. This CDR3 spans 14 amino acids. CDR1 is NNHDY and CDR2 is SYVADS in the germline V gene. Trimming cost V 1 base and J 4 bases; bases outside gene matches: 4.

About this clone: The germline and genes are mouse ones. The CDR3 end is not reached by the read, which stops 1 residue before it; the germline J gene fills it in. The gene calls are TRBV13-3 and TRBJ2-5; 10 bases are a match to TRBD2. Germline V lookup: CDR1 NNHDY, CDR2 SYVADS. This CDR3 is 15 amino acids long. Unmatched junction bases numbered 3, after V lost 4 bases and J lost 1 base. The sequenced part of the CDR3 DNA is TGTGCCAGCAGTAAGACTGGGGGGTACCAAGACACCCAGTAC. Translating gives CASSKTGGYQDTQY. The whole CDR3 protein reads CASSKTGGYQDTQYF.

This clone was counted between two and nine times. Germline and genes here are mouse. The CDR3 reads CASSSGQGPNERLFF. The sequenced CDR3 bases are TGTGCCAGCAGTTCCGGACAGGGCCCCAACGAAAGATTATTT. This chain connects TRBV15 to TRBJ1-4; 8 bases fit TRBD1. The sequence runs out 1 residue before the end of the CDR3; the remainder is reconstructed from the germline J gene. Unmatched junction bases numbered 4, after V lost 4 bases and J lost 3 bases. The germline V gene has CDR1 SGHND and CDR2 FRSKSL. CDR3 length: 15 amino acids.

Regarding this clone: Gene names are the mouse ones. The sequence runs out 1 residue before the end of the CDR3; the remainder is reconstructed from the germline J gene. The rearrangement uses TRBV3 and TRBJ2-2; D gene ambiguous. V lost 3 bases and J 2 bases, leaving 4 bases between the germline ends. CDR3 length: 13 residues. CDR1 and CDR2 from the germline V gene are SNHLY and FYNGKV (reference sequence). The CDR3 DNA, read in part, is TGTGCCAGCAGCTTCGTCAACACCGGGCAGCTCTAC. As protein: CASSFVNTGQLY. The whole CDR3 region reads CASSFVNTGQLYF. Full variable domain (missing parts from reference TRBV3 and TRBJ2-2): GPKVLQIPSHQIIDMGQMVTLNCDPVSNHLYFYWYKQILGQQMEFLVNFYNGKVMEKSKLFKDQFSVERPDGSYFTLKIQPTALEDSAVYFCASSFVNTGQLYFGEGSKLTVL.